A single T cell receptor beta chain is shown here with its context. Its specificity is unknown. The data were taken from a study of blood T cells in healthy people across ages. Every donor gave roughly 9.6 milliliters of peripheral blood. Alongside a J-beta primer mix, a sample-barcoded 5' primer served in a second PCR lasting roughly 6 to 11 cycles. Each TCR beta cDNA got a 12-nucleotide random molecular identifier. One entry per CDR3 protein, called by TCRdb with MiXCR from the 5' RACE reads. Of around 1,700,000 distinct CDR3 sequences in the sample, roughly 28% were seen once. Study observations and caveats: Age brought a roughly linear fall in TCR beta diversity measured per million T cells. Among long-lived donors, naive CD4+ cells were more numerous and diversity higher than in aged donors.

The sequence derives from a woman in her 30s in good health. Sequenced sample: blood.

The CDR3 is CSVWEGIEQFF. The CDR3 nucleotides read TGCAGCGTTTGGGAGGGTATTGAGCAGTTCTTC. This chain links TRBV29-1 with TRBJ2-1, with 7 bases that match TRBD2. CDR1 and CDR2 from the germline V gene are SQVTM and ANQGSEA. The CDR3 spans 11 residues. With 5 bases clipped from V and 9 bases from J, the junction kept 4 bases outside the gene matches.